This T cell receptor (beta chain) was obtained from a study of CD8 T cells in ankylosing spondylitis. Study observations and caveats: Ankylosing spondylitis blood appeared to carry a characteristic TCR beta motif of roughly eight highly homologous variants. In synovial fluid and blood from reactive arthritis, some motif variants were previously reported. Disease-linked clones were CD8+ and relatively rare in peripheral blood.

This clonotype was counted a single time. The antigen is unknown. Mismatch with germline at one junction end may stem from a read error. With molecular barcodes, quantitative 5'-RACE was used to make the TCR beta libraries. Each CDR3 protein gets one entry after TCRdb re-called the 5' RACE reads with MiXCR. Of 150,000 to 200,000 distinct CDR3 sequences listed, about 17% are singletons. Material for sequencing was blood, either unsorted or a sorted T cell fraction (not recorded which). The clonotype comes from a male donor with ankylosing spondylitis or in good health (not recorded which).

Here the CDR3 DNA reads TGTACCAGCAGCCATTCGAGCGGGAATGAGCAGTTCTTC. Protein product: CTSSHSSGNEQFF. The J gene is TRBJ2-1, the V gene TRBV3-1; possibly TRBD2 for D (6 bases). The germline V gene encodes CDR1 LGHDT and CDR2 YNNKEL (reference sequence). The CDR3 runs 13 residues.